Sequencing of this T cell receptor (beta chain) was carried out in a study of T-cell memory formation after mild COVID-19. Study-level points and caveats: Mainly CM and EM harbored the contracting CD4+ clones; mainly EMRA harbored the CD8+ ones.

This clonotype was picked up a small number of times. What it recognizes is unknown. One entry per CDR3 protein, called by TCRdb with MiXCR from the 5' RACE reads. In the table there are 470,000 or so distinct CDR3 sequences, 20% of which are singletons. The source of this sequence is an adult woman who had mild COVID-19 (a few samples of this study predate the infection). Cell type and time point are not known. Source material: PBMCs or a T cell subset sorted from them (not recorded which).

CDR3 sequence: CASSLRRGISSGNTIYF. The CDR3 DNA reads as TGTGCCAGCAGTCTTCGACGAGGGATAAGCTCTGGAAACACCATATATTTT. V and J are TRBV12-3 or TRBV12-4 and TRBJ1-3; no firm D call. Trimming stripped 5 bases from V and 0 bases from J, with 17 bases between. The CDR3 spans 17 residues.